Following are 3 T cell receptor beta chains from one sample sequenced in a study of cytomegalovirus exposure and HLA in healthy donors (dated by TCRdb to the late 2010s). Library generation was performed with the immunoSEQ multiplex PCR assay. For the multiplex PCR, a mixture combining 60 forward primers for TCR Vbeta segments and 13 reverse primers for TCR Jbeta segments was used. TCRdb obtained this table from immuneACCESS and retained in-frame rearrangements with V and J assigned. These tables miss some clones; where compared with another copy, unresolved V genes account for less than half of the shortfall, and the remainder is unexplained. This sample holds tens of thousands of clones; more than 60% were observed only once. The biggest ten clones account for 21% of the sample. The sequenced material came from PBMCs. The receptors were sampled from a man aged 50-59 years in good health and CMV-seropositive.

The chain uses TRBV10-1 and TRBJ2-1; weak D call: TRBD1 (8 bases). Trimming shortened V by 2 bases and J by 4 bases, and 18 bases separated the two germline ends. The CDR3 has 17 amino acids. Germline lookup yields CDR1 WNHNN and CDR2 SYGVQD (reference sequence). CDR3: CASSESGNRGGYNEQFF. CDR3 in DNA: TGCGCCAGCAGTGAGAGTGGGAACAGGGGGGGTTACAATGAGCAGTTCTTC.

This chain connects TRBV6-5 to TRBJ1-2; D remains ambiguous. The germline V and J ends were trimmed by 5 bases and 5 bases, with 12 bases remaining between them. Germline lookup yields CDR1 MNHEY and CDR2 SVGAGI. The CDR3 sequence is 13 residues long. The CDR3 region has the DNA TGTGCCAGCAGTCGTCTAGGCCGGTATGGCTACACCTTC. Protein: CASSRLGRYGYTF.

The chain combines TRBV2 with TRBJ2-1; no clear D. The CDR3 runs to 15 residues. Germline V gene data show CDR1 as SNHLY and CDR2 as FYNNEI. V was cut by 4 bases and J by 8 bases, with 18 bases left in between. CDR3 DNA: TGTGCCAGCAGTGTCGCGACATCCCAAGTGGATGAGCAGTTCTTC. Translating it yields CASSVATSQVDEQFF.